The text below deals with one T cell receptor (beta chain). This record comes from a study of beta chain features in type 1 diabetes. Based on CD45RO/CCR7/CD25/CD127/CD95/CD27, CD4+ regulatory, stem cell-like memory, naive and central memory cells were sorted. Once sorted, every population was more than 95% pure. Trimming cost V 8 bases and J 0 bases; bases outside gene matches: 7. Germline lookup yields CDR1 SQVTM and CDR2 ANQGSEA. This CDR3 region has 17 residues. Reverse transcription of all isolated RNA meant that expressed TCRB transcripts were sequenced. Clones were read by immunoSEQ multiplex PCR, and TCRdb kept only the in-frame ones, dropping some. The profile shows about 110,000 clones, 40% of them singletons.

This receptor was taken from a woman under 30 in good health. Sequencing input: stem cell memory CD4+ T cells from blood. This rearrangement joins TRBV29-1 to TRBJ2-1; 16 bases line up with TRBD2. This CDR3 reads CSSGLAGGPRSYNEQFF. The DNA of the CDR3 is TGCAGCTCGGGACTAGCGGGAGGGCCGCGCTCCTACAATGAGCAGTTCTTC.